This T cell receptor beta chain was retrieved from a study of shared clonotypes between healthy human individuals. The overall study: With ages of 18 to 49, the donors were two women and three men. Researchers assigned three CD4 naive, three CD4 memory, two CD8 naive and one CD8 memory plate to each donor. The study's findings and limits: Some naive CD4 clonotypes, roughly 4.5%, turned up in common across several donors. Unshared clonotypes carried lower generation probabilities than those common to all four donors.

Assay: immunoSEQ multiplex PCR; the TCRdb copy retains only in-frame clones and omits some. The table has 600,000 to 800,000 clones, over 55% seen once. Remarks on this clone: The antigen is not known.

CDR1 is MNHNS and CDR2 is SASEGT in the germline V gene. J was trimmed by 3 bases and V by 3 bases; bases with no gene match: 5. The CDR3 loop spans 15 amino acids. The sample consisted of memory CD4+ T cells sorted from blood. Subset noted: CD45RA-negative fraction. This TCR derives from a woman aged 25 to 45 in good health. This chain joins TRBV6-1 and TRBJ2-7; 10 nucleotides align to TRBD2. The chain's CDR3 is CASSDPSGSFYEQYF. CDR3 nucleotides: TGTGCCAGCAGTGATCCTAGCGGGAGTTTCTACGAGCAGTACTTC.